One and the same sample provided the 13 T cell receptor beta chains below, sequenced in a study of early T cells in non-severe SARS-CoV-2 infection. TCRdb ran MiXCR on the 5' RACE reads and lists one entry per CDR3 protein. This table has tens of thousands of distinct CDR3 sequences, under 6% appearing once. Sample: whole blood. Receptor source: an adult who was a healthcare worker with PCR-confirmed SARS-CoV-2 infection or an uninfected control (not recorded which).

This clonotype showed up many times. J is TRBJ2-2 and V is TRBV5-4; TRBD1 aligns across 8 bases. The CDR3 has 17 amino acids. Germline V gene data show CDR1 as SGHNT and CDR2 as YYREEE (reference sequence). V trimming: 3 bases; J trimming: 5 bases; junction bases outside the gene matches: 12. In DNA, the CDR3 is TGTGCCAGCAGCTCGGGCGGCGGGTACAGGGGGACCGGGGAGCTGTTTTTT. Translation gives CASSSGGGYRGTGELFF.

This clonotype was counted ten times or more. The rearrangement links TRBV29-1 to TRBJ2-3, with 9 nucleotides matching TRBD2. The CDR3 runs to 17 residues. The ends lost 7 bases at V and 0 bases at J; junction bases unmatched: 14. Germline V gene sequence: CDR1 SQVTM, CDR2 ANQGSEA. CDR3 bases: TGCAGCGGTTCAAGGGGTAGCGGGAGAGAGAGCACAGATACGCAGTATTTT. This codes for CSGSRGSGRESTDTQYF.

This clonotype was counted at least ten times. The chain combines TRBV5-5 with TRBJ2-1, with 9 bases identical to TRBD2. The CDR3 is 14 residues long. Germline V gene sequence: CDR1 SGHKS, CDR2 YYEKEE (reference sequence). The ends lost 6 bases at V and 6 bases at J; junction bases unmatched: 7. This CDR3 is CASTRAGGPNEQFF. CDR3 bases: TGTGCCAGCACCAGGGCGGGGGGGCCCAATGAGCAGTTCTTC.

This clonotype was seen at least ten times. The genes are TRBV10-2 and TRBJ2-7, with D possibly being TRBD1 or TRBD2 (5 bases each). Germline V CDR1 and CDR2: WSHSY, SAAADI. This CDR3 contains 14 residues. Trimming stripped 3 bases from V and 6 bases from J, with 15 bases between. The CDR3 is CASSEGTVLGEQYF. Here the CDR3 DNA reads TGCGCCAGCAGTGAAGGGACCGTCCTCGGCGAGCAGTACTTC.

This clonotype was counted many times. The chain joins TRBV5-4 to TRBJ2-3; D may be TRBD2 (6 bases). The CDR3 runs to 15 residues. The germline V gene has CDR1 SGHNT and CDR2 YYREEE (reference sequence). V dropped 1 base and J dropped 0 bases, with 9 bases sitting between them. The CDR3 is CASSLHSGSTDTQYF. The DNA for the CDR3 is TGTGCCAGCAGCTTGCATAGCGGTAGCACAGATACGCAGTATTTT.

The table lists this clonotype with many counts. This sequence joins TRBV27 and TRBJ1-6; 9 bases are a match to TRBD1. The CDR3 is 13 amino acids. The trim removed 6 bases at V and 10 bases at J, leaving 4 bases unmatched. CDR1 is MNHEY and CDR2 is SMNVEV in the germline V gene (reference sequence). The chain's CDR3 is CASRETGGSPLHF. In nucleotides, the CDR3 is TGTGCCAGCAGGGAGACAGGGGGGTCACCCCTCCACTTT.

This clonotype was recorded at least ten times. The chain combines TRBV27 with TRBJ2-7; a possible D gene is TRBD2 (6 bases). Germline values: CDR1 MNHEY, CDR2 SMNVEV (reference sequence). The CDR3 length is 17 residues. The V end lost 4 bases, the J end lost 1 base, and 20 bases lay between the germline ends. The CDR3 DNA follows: TGTGCCAGCAGTTCTGGGACTTTAAGAAGCCAGTCCTACGAGCAGTACTTC. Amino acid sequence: CASSSGTLRSQSYEQYF.

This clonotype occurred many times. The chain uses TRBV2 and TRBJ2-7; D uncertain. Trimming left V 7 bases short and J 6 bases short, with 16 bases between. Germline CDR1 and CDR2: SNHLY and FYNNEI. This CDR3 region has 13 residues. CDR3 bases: TGTGCCAGCAAGAGCAGACTTACCGGCGAGCAGTACTTC. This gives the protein CASKSRLTGEQYF.

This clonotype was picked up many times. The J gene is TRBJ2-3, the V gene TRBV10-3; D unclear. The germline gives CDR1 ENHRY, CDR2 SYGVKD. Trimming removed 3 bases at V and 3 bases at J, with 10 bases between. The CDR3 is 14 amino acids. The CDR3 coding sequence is TGTGCCATCAGTGAACGGGCTAGAACAGATACGCAGTATTTT. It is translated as CAISERARTDTQYF.

CDR3 coding DNA: TGTGCCAGCAGCCGGGGGACTAGCGGGTCCCCGGAGACCCAGTACTTC. Encoded protein: CASSRGTSGSPETQYF. The rearrangement uses TRBV4-2 and TRBJ2-5; 12 bases map to TRBD2. J gave up 5 bases and V 4 bases, and 8 bases lay outside the gene matches. Germline V CDR1 and CDR2: LGHNA, YNFKEQ. The CDR3 length is 16 residues.

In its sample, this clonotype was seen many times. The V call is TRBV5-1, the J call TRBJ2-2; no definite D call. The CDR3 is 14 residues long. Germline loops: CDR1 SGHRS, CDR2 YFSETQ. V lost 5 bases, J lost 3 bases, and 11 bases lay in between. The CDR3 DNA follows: TGCGCCAGCAGTTCGGCGGAGTACACCGGGGAGCTGTTTTTT. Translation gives CASSSAEYTGELFF.

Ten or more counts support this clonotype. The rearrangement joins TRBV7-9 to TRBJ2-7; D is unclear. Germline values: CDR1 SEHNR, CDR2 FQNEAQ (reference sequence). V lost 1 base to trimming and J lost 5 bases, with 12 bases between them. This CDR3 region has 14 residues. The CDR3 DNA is TGTGCCAGCAGCTTAGTCGCAGGAATAAACGAGCAGTACTTC. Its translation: CASSLVAGINEQYF.

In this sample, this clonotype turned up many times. The DNA of the CDR3 is TGTGCCAGCAGCCTAGGTTCGACCCAAGAGACCCAGTACTTC. Translation gives CASSLGSTQETQYF. The chain uses TRBV11-3 and TRBJ2-5, with D uncertain. V lost 5 bases and J lost 1, with 11 bases in between. Germline values: CDR1 SGHNT, CDR2 YENEEA. The CDR3 contains 14 residues.